Below, 9 T cell receptor beta chains from the same sample are listed, as sequenced in a study of blood T cell repertoires in COVID-19 (dated by TCRdb to the early 2020s). Library construction relied on the immunoSEQ multiplex PCR assay. The table was pulled from immuneACCESS by TCRdb, which kept in-frame rearrangements only. Such tables lose some clones; where checked, under half of the loss comes from unresolved V genes, and the rest has no known cause. Counted in this sample were about 100,000 clones; 91% of them appeared once. The ten biggest clones cover about 2.2% of the sample. The sequenced material came from peripheral blood. The receptors come from a man aged 45 to 65 with active COVID-19.

V and J are TRBV11-3 and TRBJ2-3; 13 bases agree with TRBD2. Unmatched junction bases numbered 7, after V lost 1 base and J lost 6 bases. CDR3 length: 17 amino acids. Germline V gene lookup returns CDR1 SGHNT and CDR2 YENEEA. The chain's CDR3 is CASSLGTSGGLGDTQYF. CDR3 coding DNA: TGTGCCAGCAGCTTAGGGACTAGCGGGGGTCTTGGTGATACGCAGTATTTT. Using reference TRBV11-3 and TRBJ2-3 for the parts outside the CDR3, the full variable domain is EAGVVQSPRYKIIEKKQPVAFWCNPISGHNTLYWYLQNLGQGPELLIRYENEEAVDDSQLPKDRFSAERLKGVDSTLKIQPAELGDSAVYLCASSLGTSGGLGDTQYFGPGTRLTVL.

The chain combines TRBV4-1 with TRBJ2-3, with D perhaps TRBD2 (5 bases). Germline CDR1 reads MGHRA; CDR2 reads YSYEKL. V was shortened by 0 bases and J by 1 base, with 11 bases between the two germline ends. The CDR3 totals 16 residues. The CDR3 coding sequence is TGCGCCAGCAGCCAAGATTACGCGGGCCGCACAGATACGCAGTATTTT. This codes for CASSQDYAGRTDTQYF.

J is TRBJ1-4 and V is TRBV6-5; possible D gene TRBD1, 6 bases. Trimming removed 8 bases from V and 3 bases from J, with 10 bases in between. The CDR3 is 13 residues long. Looked up from germline, CDR1 is MNHEY and CDR2 is SVGAGI. The CDR3, as DNA: TGTGCCAGCTCGGGGGGGCCTAATGAAAAACTGTTTTTT. Amino acids: CASSGGPNEKLFF.

This chain connects TRBV12-3 or TRBV12-4 to TRBJ2-1; TRBD2 matches at 7 bases. This CDR3 comprises 13 residues. V shed 8 bases and J 6 bases; nucleotides not matched to a gene: 7. CDR3 amino acids: CASRIAGANEQFF. The CDR3 DNA follows: TGTGCCAGCCGTATTGCGGGAGCCAATGAGCAGTTCTTC.

This sequence joins TRBV28 and TRBJ1-2; 9 nucleotides align to TRBD1. Trimming removed 5 bases from V and 4 bases from J; junction bases left unmatched: 5. CDR1 and CDR2 (germline): MDHEN, SYDVKM. There are 14 residues in the CDR3. As DNA, the CDR3 is TGTGCCAGCAGTCCGGGACAGGGAGTCTATGGCTACACCTTC. Translation gives CASSPGQGVYGYTF.

The J gene is TRBJ2-2, the V gene TRBV11-2, with 10 bases identical to TRBD2. CDR3 size: 18 residues. Looked up from germline, CDR1 is SGHAT and CDR2 is FQNNGV. With V trimmed by 4 bases and J by 4 bases, 12 bases remained unmatched. CDR3 DNA: TGTGCCAGCAGCTATCCTAGCGGGAGTCCTCTCCCCACCGGGGAGCTGTTTTTT. Protein product: CASSYPSGSPLPTGELFF.

The CDR3: CASSQAGLGGNEQFF. In DNA form, the CDR3 reads TGCGCCAGCAGCCAAGCGGGACTGGGGGGAAATGAGCAGTTCTTC. The chain has TRBV4-1 and TRBJ2-1, with a weak D call TRBD2 (6 bases). The germline gives CDR1 MGHRA, CDR2 YSYEKL. Trimming shortened V by 1 base and J by 7 bases, and 14 bases separated the two germline ends. The CDR3 has 15 residues.

V gene TRBV5-6 combines with J gene TRBJ1-3; no reliable D call. This CDR3 is 15 amino acids long. Germline V gives CDR1 SGHDT, CDR2 YYEEEE. Trimming stripped 0 bases from V and 0 bases from J, with 7 bases between. The CDR3 bases are TGTGCCAGCAGCTTGGACCGCTACTCTGGAAACACCATATATTTT. Translated: CASSLDRYSGNTIYF.

This clone was recorded only once. The V call is TRBV19, the J call TRBJ2-1; TRBD2 matches at 9 bases. Trimming took 2 bases from V and 7 from J; bases not matched to a gene: 6. Germline V gene lookup returns CDR1 LNHDA and CDR2 SQIVND (reference sequence). The CDR3 runs to 15 residues. The CDR3 DNA reads TGTGCCAGTAGTATATCCGGACTAGCGTTAAATGAGCAGTTCTTC. It encodes CASSISGLALNEQFF.